A selection of T cell receptor beta chains follows, all from one sample in a study of regulatory T cells in long-lasting Graves disease. TCRdb redid the calling of the multiplex PCR reads with MiXCR, one entry per CDR3 protein. Of some 340,000 distinct CDR3 sequences in the sample, roughly 20% were seen once. The sample in question was peripheral blood mononuclear cells (PBMCs), obtained when the disease was refractory, from a patient treated with antithyroid drugs. These receptors all come from a woman aged 40 to 55 with Graves disease. CDR3s include the opening cysteine and the closing phenylalanine or tryptophan. Each record gives: clone size, CDR3 length, V gene, J gene, D gene, CDR3 DNA, CDR3 protein. The D gene is left open where the match is weak. Only some rows state a clone size, as once, few, many or a class for expanded clones.

clone_size: many
cdr3_length: 16
v_call: TRBV28
j_call: TRBJ1-1
d_call: TRBD1
cdr3_nt: TGTGCCAGCAGTTCCCCTAACAGGGGGCGGGGCACTGAAGCTTTCTTT
cdr3_aa: CASSSPNRGRGTEAFF

clone_size: many
cdr3_length: 16
v_call: TRBV12-3/TRBV12-4
j_call: TRBJ2-1
d_call: NA
cdr3_nt: TGTGCCAGCAGTTTCAGGGGCTCGCTCTCCTACAATGAGCAGTTCTTC
cdr3_aa: CASSFRGSLSYNEQFF

clone_size: NA
cdr3_length: 15
v_call: TRBV28
j_call: TRBJ2-3
d_call: TRBD1
cdr3_nt: TGTGCCAGCAGTATGGACAGGGCGTTCACAGATACGCAGTATTTT
cdr3_aa: CASSMDRAFTDTQYF

clone_size: many
cdr3_length: 12
v_call: TRBV7-8
j_call: TRBJ1-2
d_call: TRBD1
cdr3_nt: TGTGCCAGCAGACCACAGGGGTATGGCTACACCTTC
cdr3_aa: CASRPQGYGYTF

clone_size: NA
cdr3_length: 15
v_call: TRBV5-1
j_call: TRBJ2-2
d_call: TRBD1
cdr3_nt: TGCGCCAGCAGTCAAGACAGGGCTGGGGCCGGGGAGCTGTTTTTT
cdr3_aa: CASSQDRAGAGELFF

clone_size: NA
cdr3_length: 13
v_call: TRBV19
j_call: TRBJ1-6
d_call: NA
cdr3_nt: TGTGCCACAAGCAACAGGGTGAATTCACCCCTCCACTTT
cdr3_aa: CATSNRVNSPLHF

clone_size: few
cdr3_length: 15
v_call: TRBV28
j_call: TRBJ1-2
d_call: NA
cdr3_nt: TGTGCCAGCAGTTTACGGGGGGGCGCGAACTATGGCTACACCTTC
cdr3_aa: CASSLRGGANYGYTF

clone_size: NA
cdr3_length: 16
v_call: TRBV6-2/TRBV6-3
j_call: TRBJ1-6
d_call: TRBD1
cdr3_nt: TGTGCCAGCAGTTACCCCGACAGGGGCCTTAATTCACCCCTCCACTTT
cdr3_aa: CASSYPDRGLNSPLHF

clone_size: many
cdr3_length: 16
v_call: TRBV6-5
j_call: TRBJ1-6
d_call: NA
cdr3_nt: TGTGCCAGCAGTTACTCGGCAGGACCGTGGGGTTCACCCCTCCACTTT
cdr3_aa: CASSYSAGPWGSPLHF

clone_size: NA
cdr3_length: 14
v_call: TRBV5-1
j_call: TRBJ1-4
d_call: TRBD1
cdr3_nt: TGCGCCAGCAGCCAAGGACAGGGAAGTGAAAAACTGTTTTTT
cdr3_aa: CASSQGQGSEKLFF

clone_size: NA
cdr3_length: 13
v_call: TRBV7-9
j_call: TRBJ2-5
d_call: NA
cdr3_nt: TGTGCCAGCAGCTTAAGTTCGGTGGAGACCCAGTACTTC
cdr3_aa: CASSLSSVETQYF

clone_size: NA
cdr3_length: 18
v_call: TRBV5-1
j_call: TRBJ2-2
d_call: TRBD2
cdr3_nt: TGCGCCAGCAGCCCAAGGCGGATGGGTAGCGGGGACACCGGGGAGCTGTTTTTT
cdr3_aa: CASSPRRMGSGDTGELFF

clone_size: few
cdr3_length: 15
v_call: TRBV7-8
j_call: TRBJ2-1
d_call: NA
cdr3_nt: TGTGCCAGCAGCTTAGCGTACGGGGGCGCCAATGAGCAGTTCTTC
cdr3_aa: CASSLAYGGANEQFF

clone_size: few
cdr3_length: 15
v_call: TRBV6-2/TRBV6-3
j_call: TRBJ1-3
d_call: NA
cdr3_nt: TGTGCCAGCAGTTACCGGAGCAGGGGCGGAAACACCATATATTTT
cdr3_aa: CASSYRSRGGNTIYF

clone_size: NA
cdr3_length: 14
v_call: TRBV7-2
j_call: TRBJ2-7
d_call: NA
cdr3_nt: TGTGCCAGCAGCCATTACCCTAGCCCCTACGAGCAGTACTTC
cdr3_aa: CASSHYPSPYEQYF

clone_size: NA
cdr3_length: 14
v_call: TRBV7-2
j_call: TRBJ2-2
d_call: NA
cdr3_nt: TGTGCCAGCAGCTTAGGTCCCGGGTTCGGGGAGCTGTTTTTT
cdr3_aa: CASSLGPGFGELFF

clone_size: many
cdr3_length: 15
v_call: TRBV14
j_call: TRBJ1-1
d_call: NA
cdr3_nt: TGTGCCAGCAGCCAAGATTCCGGGGGTGAAGTTGAAGCTTTCTTT
cdr3_aa: CASSQDSGGEVEAFF

clone_size: many
cdr3_length: 16
v_call: TRBV2
j_call: TRBJ1-2
d_call: TRBD1
cdr3_nt: TGTGCCAGCAGGCCTACAGGGGGCTGGAAACGGTATGGCTACACCTTC
cdr3_aa: CASRPTGGWKRYGYTF

clone_size: NA
cdr3_length: 18
v_call: TRBV7-6
j_call: TRBJ2-7
d_call: TRBD2
cdr3_nt: TGTGCCAGCAGCCCCCCCCCATGGACTAGCGCCCATAGAAACGAGCAGTACTTC
cdr3_aa: CASSPPPWTSAHRNEQYF

clone_size: many
cdr3_length: 13
v_call: TRBV2
j_call: TRBJ2-7
d_call: TRBD1
cdr3_nt: TGTGCCAGCAGCGGGGACAGTACCTACGAGCAGTACTTC
cdr3_aa: CASSGDSTYEQYF

clone_size: NA
cdr3_length: 14
v_call: TRBV5-1
j_call: TRBJ1-6
d_call: NA
cdr3_nt: TGCGCCAGCAGCTTGATCAAGCCGGATTCACCCCTCCACTTT
cdr3_aa: CASSLIKPDSPLHF

clone_size: few
cdr3_length: 15
v_call: TRBV5-1
j_call: TRBJ2-7
d_call: TRBD1
cdr3_nt: TGCGCCAGCAGCTGGACAGGGTTAACCGGCTACGAGCAGTACTTC
cdr3_aa: CASSWTGLTGYEQYF

clone_size: many
cdr3_length: 16
v_call: TRBV5-1
j_call: TRBJ2-7
d_call: TRBD2
cdr3_nt: TGCGCCAGCAGCGCAACTAGCGGGAAAGGCTCCTACGAGCAGTACTTC
cdr3_aa: CASSATSGKGSYEQYF

clone_size: many
cdr3_length: 17
v_call: TRBV28
j_call: TRBJ1-3
d_call: TRBD1
cdr3_nt: TGTGCCAGCAGTGTCGGACAGGGGGCTCGATCTGGAAACACCATATATTTT
cdr3_aa: CASSVGQGARSGNTIYF

clone_size: few
cdr3_length: 19
v_call: TRBV13
j_call: TRBJ2-2
d_call: NA
cdr3_nt: TGTGCCAGCAGCTTAGTGGGGCCGACCGGGAGTCGGGACACCGGGGAGCTGTTTTTT
cdr3_aa: CASSLVGPTGSRDTGELFF

clone_size: few
cdr3_length: 13
v_call: TRBV7-2
j_call: TRBJ1-1
d_call: NA
cdr3_nt: TGTGCCAGCAGCCCCCCCCCCAGGACTGAAGCTTTCTTT
cdr3_aa: CASSPPPRTEAFF

clone_size: many
cdr3_length: 10
v_call: TRBV2
j_call: TRBJ2-7
d_call: NA
cdr3_nt: TGTGCCAGCAGTGATGTAGAGCAGTACTTC
cdr3_aa: CASSDVEQYF

clone_size: many
cdr3_length: 13
v_call: TRBV15
j_call: TRBJ2-5
d_call: NA
cdr3_nt: TGTGCCACCAGCAGAGTGGGACCGCTAACCCAGTACTTC
cdr3_aa: CATSRVGPLTQYF

clone_size: NA
cdr3_length: 16
v_call: TRBV4-1
j_call: TRBJ2-7
d_call: NA
cdr3_nt: TGCGCCAGCAGCCAAGATCGGAGCGGCCGCTCCTACGAGCAGTACTTC
cdr3_aa: CASSQDRSGRSYEQYF